This T cell receptor beta chain was found in a study of blood T cell dynamics during melanoma immunotherapy (TCRdb year 2020). The study in broad terms: Patients with metastatic melanoma were treated with first-line pembrolizumab or nivolumab plus ipilimumab as standard of care in the United Kingdom. Consecutive patients formed a training cohort, and a further independent group of patients from the same centre was pooled into an external validation set. To find early correlates of response, peripheral T cell receptor repertoires were profiled in metastatic melanoma patients before and after one cycle of checkpoint inhibitor therapy. Broad study findings and their caveats: The study could not determine whether the T cell clones driving repertoire changes were melanoma-specific or reflected general immune activation. The relatively small sample size was acknowledged as a potential limitation on generalization of the results. Unlike progressors, patients who went on to achieve disease control showed a bifurcated reorganization of the PBMC repertoire at W3, with either increased clonality or increased diversity.

Regarding this clone: Which antigen it targets is not known. There are no base qualities to consult, and no much larger clone falls within one base.

The time point label, as the study defines it: week 3, after first cycle of checkpoint inhibitor. Blood samples were taken before treatment (T0) and at week 3 (W3), following the first cycle of checkpoint blockade. Except for two patients with rapid clinical progression, response was assessed 12 weeks after the first infusion by RECIST 1.1; disease control meant complete response, partial response or stable disease. Any patient who had received prior systemic cancer treatment, was on concomitant immunosuppressant therapy or had synchronous other active malignancies was excluded. Bulk PBMC and plasma cell-free DNA were both sequenced for TCR beta so that circulating cells and T cell turnover could be tracked. Lymphoprep and SepMate tubes were used to isolate PBMC from blood, and red cell lysis was then performed. QIAamp DNA Blood Mini kits were used to extract DNA from PBMC and from sorted T cell subsets.

The germline ends are 12 bases apart after V is trimmed by 6 bases and J by 1 base. Its CDR3 holds 13 amino acids, cysteine through phenylalanine. Kept here is only the CDR3 DNA, which spans 39 bases and is read in frame from base 1. From the germline V gene, CDR1 is SQVTM and CDR2 is ANQGSEA. Every bulk PBMC sample was loaded with the same fixed amount of around 400 ng of DNA. Following the manufacturer instructions, the immunoSEQ TCRb Assay kit was used to amplify TCR beta CDR3 sequences from genomic DNA. The KAPA Library Quantification Kit for Illumina platforms was used to quantify the pooled libraries by qPCR. Pooled libraries were clustered at roughly 0.55-1.1 pM and sequenced on an Illumina NextSeq 500. The original methods were these. The TCR data were analyzed using immunoSEQ ANALYZER and the R LymphoSeq package. A rearrangement efficiency score was calculated as productive divided by the sum of productive and non-productive CDR3 sequences. Clonality was measured with the Gini coefficient and diversity with the Renyi index at alpha=1, compared pairwise between timepoints within each patient. Clonal relatedness used an edit distance of 3, and repertoire similarity used the Bhattacharyya coefficient, both computed in LymphoSeq. To classify response, a linear discriminant analysis based on week-3 changes in clonality and diversity was built using the R MASS and caret packages. TCRdb's version of the immuneACCESS table is confined to in-frame rearrangements and falls short of the full clone set. An unresolved V gene accounts for under half of the shortfall where checked; the remainder is of unknown origin. V and J calls and clone size are given by that table; D and trimming were obtained from the DNA. In this sample the table shows approximately 9,600 clones, over 75% of which occur a single time. The ten biggest clones cover more than 1% of the sample.

Sequencing used blood, obtained from a patient treated with checkpoint blockade. This receptor chain uses TRBV29-1 and TRBJ2-5; TRBD2 is a weak D gene call, 6 bases matching. The TCR sequence derives from a human donor with melanoma. Here is the DNA: TGCAGCGTCTCGGGACTGGGCCAAGAGACCCAGTACTTC. Translation gives CSVSGLGQETQYF.